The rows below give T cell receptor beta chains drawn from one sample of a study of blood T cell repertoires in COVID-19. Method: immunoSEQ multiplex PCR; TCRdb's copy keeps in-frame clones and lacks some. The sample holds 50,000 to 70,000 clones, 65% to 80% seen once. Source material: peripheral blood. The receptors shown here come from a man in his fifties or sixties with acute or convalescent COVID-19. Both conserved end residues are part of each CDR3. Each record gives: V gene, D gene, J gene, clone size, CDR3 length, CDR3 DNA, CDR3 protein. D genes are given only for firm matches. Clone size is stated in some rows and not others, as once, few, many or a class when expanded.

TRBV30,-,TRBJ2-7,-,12,TGTGCCTGGAGTGCACAGGGCTACGAGCAGTACTTC,CAWSAQGYEQYF
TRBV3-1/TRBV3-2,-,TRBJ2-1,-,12,TGTGCCAGCACTGAACAGGGCCATGAGCAGTTCTTC,CASTEQGHEQFF
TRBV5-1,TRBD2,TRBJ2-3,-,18,TGCGCCAGCAGCAAGAGGCTAGCGGGAGACTACCGCACAGATACGCAGTATTTT,CASSKRLAGDYRTDTQYF
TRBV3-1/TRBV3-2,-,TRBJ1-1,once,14,TGTGCCAGCAGCCAAGATAGAGGGTCGGCGGGAGCTTTCTTT,CASSQDRGSAGAFF
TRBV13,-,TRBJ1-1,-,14,TGTGCCAGCAGCCCGCCTCTTGGGGGAGGTGAAGCTTTCTTT,CASSPPLGGGEAFF
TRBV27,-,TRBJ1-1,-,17,TGTGCCAGCAGTTTATCTCCTTCAGTGATAATGAACACTGAAGCTTTCTTT,CASSLSPSVIMNTEAFF
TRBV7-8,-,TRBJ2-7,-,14,TGTGCCAGCAGCTTAGTAGCACAAACTTACGAGCAGTACTTC,CASSLVAQTYEQYF
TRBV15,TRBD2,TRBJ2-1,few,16,TGTGCCACCAGCAGAGGAGGGACTAGCGGGAGAAATGAGCAGTTCTTC,CATSRGGTSGRNEQFF
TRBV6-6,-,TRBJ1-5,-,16,TGTGCCAGCAGTTACTCGAAGGCAGGGAAGTATCAGCCCCAGCATTTT,CASSYSKAGKYQPQHF
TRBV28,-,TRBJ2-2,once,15,TGTGCCAGCAGCCCAGGCGGGATGAACACCGGGGAGCTGTTTTTT,CASSPGGMNTGELFF
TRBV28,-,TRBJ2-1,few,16,TGTGCCAGCAGTTTGTATGGGCAGGGGAATGTCAATGAGCAGTTCTTC,CASSLYGQGNVNEQFF
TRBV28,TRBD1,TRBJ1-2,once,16,TGTGCCAGCAGTCGTTACCCCGGGACAGGTCATTATGGCTACACCTTC,CASSRYPGTGHYGYTF
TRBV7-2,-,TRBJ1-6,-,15,TGTGCCAGCAGCTTAGAAGCGGTCGCGAATTCACCCCTCCACTTT,CASSLEAVANSPLHF
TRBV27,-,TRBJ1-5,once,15,TGTGCCAGCAGTTCCCTCGAAGCGGGCTATCAGCCCCAGCATTTT,CASSSLEAGYQPQHF
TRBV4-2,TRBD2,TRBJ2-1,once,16,TGTGCCAGCAGCCAAGATCTGGCTAGCGGGAGGGCCCGGGAGTTCTTC,CASSQDLASGRAREFF
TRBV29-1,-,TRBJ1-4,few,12,TGCAGCGTTGGAGGAGGCAATGAAAAACTGTTTTTT,CSVGGGNEKLFF
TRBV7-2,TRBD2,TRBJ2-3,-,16,TGTGCCAGCAGCCCGGGACTAGCGGGCGCGGCAGATACGCAGTATTTT,CASSPGLAGAADTQYF
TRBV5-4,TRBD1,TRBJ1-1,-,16,TGTGCCAGCAGCTCTAGGGACAGCTTAGAGGGGACTGAAGCTTTCTTT,CASSSRDSLEGTEAFF
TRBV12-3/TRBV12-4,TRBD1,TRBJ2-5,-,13,TGTGCCAGCAGTCCTGACAGGGAAGAGACCCAGTACTTC,CASSPDREETQYF
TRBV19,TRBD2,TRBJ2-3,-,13,TGTGCCAGTAGTCTTTTAGCGGGAGATACGCAGTATTTT,CASSLLAGDTQYF
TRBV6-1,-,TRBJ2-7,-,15,TGTGCCAGCAGTGAAGGGTCGGCAGGGAAGAACGAGCAGTACTTC,CASSEGSAGKNEQYF
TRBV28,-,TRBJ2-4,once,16,TGTGCCAGCAGTTTATGGGCAGTCAAGGCCAAAAACATTCAGTACTTC,CASSLWAVKAKNIQYF
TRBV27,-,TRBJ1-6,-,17,TGTGCCAGCAGAGGTCCCCACAGGTTGAGTAATGGTTCACCCCTCCACTTT,CASRGPHRLSNGSPLHF
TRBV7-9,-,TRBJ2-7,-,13,TGTGCCAGCAGCTTTACAGGGCCCAACGAGCAGTACTTC,CASSFTGPNEQYF
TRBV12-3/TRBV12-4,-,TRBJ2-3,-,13,TGTGCCAGCACCCGCCTCGGTGCCTATACGCAGTATTTT,CASTRLGAYTQYF
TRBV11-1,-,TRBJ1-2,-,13,TGTGCCAGCAGCTTGGGTTTGGAGGATGGCTACACCTTC,CASSLGLEDGYTF
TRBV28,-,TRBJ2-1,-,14,TGTGCCAGCAGTTTTCTAGCGTCCTACAATGAGCAGTTCTTC,CASSFLASYNEQFF
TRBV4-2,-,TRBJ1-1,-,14,TGTGCCAGCAGCCAACCCCCAGGGGCAACTGAAGCTTTCTTT,CASSQPPGATEAFF
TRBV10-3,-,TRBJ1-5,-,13,TGTGCCATCGGGGAGACCCTAAATCAGCCCCAGCATTTT,CAIGETLNQPQHF
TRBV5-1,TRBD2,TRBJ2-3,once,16,TGCGCCAGCAGCTTAGGACTAGCCCACAGCACAGATACGCAGTATTTT,CASSLGLAHSTDTQYF
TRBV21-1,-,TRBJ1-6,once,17,TGTGCCAGCAGCTCTCGGACAGGGAGCTCCTATAATTCACCCCTCCACTTT,CASSSRTGSSYNSPLHF
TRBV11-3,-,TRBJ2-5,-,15,TGTGCCAGCAGCTTTCTAGGCGGTTCGCAAGAGACCCAGTACTTC,CASSFLGGSQETQYF
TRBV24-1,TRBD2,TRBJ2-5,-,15,TGTGCCACCAGTGATTTGACTAGCGGGAGGCCCACCCAGTACTTC,CATSDLTSGRPTQYF
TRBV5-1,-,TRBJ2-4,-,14,TGCGCCAGCAGCCTTTCTAGCGCCAAAAACATTCAGTACTTC,CASSLSSAKNIQYF
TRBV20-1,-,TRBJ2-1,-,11,TGCAGTGCCACAAAAATTAATGAGCAGTTCTTC,CSATKINEQFF
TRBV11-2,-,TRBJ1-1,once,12,TGTGCCAGCAGCTTAGGGCCAGGGAGGGCTTTCTTT,CASSLGPGRAFF
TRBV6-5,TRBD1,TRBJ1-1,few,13,TGTGCCAGCAGTTACCAGGGGGACACTGAAGCTTTCTTT,CASSYQGDTEAFF
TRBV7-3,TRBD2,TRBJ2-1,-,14,TGTGCCAGCAGCGAGCCGGGACTAGGCAATGAGCAGTTCTTC,CASSEPGLGNEQFF
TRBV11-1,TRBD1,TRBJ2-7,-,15,TGTGCCAGCAGCTTAAATTCACAGGGGTCCTACGAGCAGTACTTC,CASSLNSQGSYEQYF
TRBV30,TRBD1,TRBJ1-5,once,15,TGTGCCTGGAGCGCCGGGACAGGGACGGGTCAGCCCCAGCATTTT,CAWSAGTGTGQPQHF
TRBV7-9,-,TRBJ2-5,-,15,TGTGCCAGCAGCTTAGTCCCTGGGCAGACAGAGACCCAGTACTTC,CASSLVPGQTETQYF
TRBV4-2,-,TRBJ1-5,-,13,TGTGCCAGCAGCCCCGAGGGAGTCCAGCCCCAGCATTTT,CASSPEGVQPQHF
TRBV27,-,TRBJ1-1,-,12,TGTGCCAGCAGCATCCGATCGGGTGAAGCTTTCTTT,CASSIRSGEAFF
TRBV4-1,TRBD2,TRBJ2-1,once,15,TGCGCCAGCAGCCAAGGCCTAGCGGGAGCCAATGAGCAGTTCTTC,CASSQGLAGANEQFF
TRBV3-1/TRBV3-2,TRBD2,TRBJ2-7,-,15,TGTGCCAGCAGCCAACGACTAGCGGGAAGGGACGAGCAGTACTTC,CASSQRLAGRDEQYF
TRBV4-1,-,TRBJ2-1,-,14,TGCGCCAGCAGCCGGCAGGCAGGGATCCATGAGCAGTTCTTC,CASSRQAGIHEQFF
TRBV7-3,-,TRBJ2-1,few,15,TGTGCCAGCAGCTTAAGCCCGATAAGGGGCAATGAGCAGTTCTTC,CASSLSPIRGNEQFF